The 25 T cell receptor beta chains given below trace back to one sample, sequenced in a study of graft-versus-host responses after intestinal transplantation. What these receptors recognize is not known. Profiled with immunoSEQ multiplex PCR; TCRdb holds only in-frame clones, not every one. This table holds 100,000 or so clones, around 92% found once. Material: unstimulated CD4+ T cells sorted from spleen or lymph node cells, obtained before transplant. The receptors here all came from a human donor who was the organ donor for an intestinal transplant.

V is TRBV6-5 and J is TRBJ1-4; D possibly corresponds to TRBD1 (5 bases). V was shortened by 2 bases and J by 7 bases, with 14 bases between the two germline ends. Germline CDR1 reads MNHEY; CDR2 reads SVGAGI. This CDR3 comprises 15 residues. The CDR3 nucleotides read TGTGCCAGCAGTTACGGGGGGACCAAGGGTGAAAAACTGTTTTTT. As protein: CASSYGGTKGEKLFF.

The rearrangement joins TRBV6-6 to TRBJ2-5; 8 bases are shared with TRBD1. The CDR3 has 14 residues. The germline V gene encodes CDR1 MNHNY and CDR2 SVGAGI (reference sequence). The V gene end was trimmed by 6 bases and the J gene end by 4 bases; junction bases not matched to a gene: 7. The CDR3 DNA is TGTGCCAGCAGCCCCGGACAGGGACGAGAGACCCAGTACTTC. Protein: CASSPGQGRETQYF.

V is TRBV7-3 and J is TRBJ2-2; no reliable D call. Between the trimmed V and J ends, which lost 2 bases and 7 bases, there was a span of 5 bases. In germline, CDR1 is SGHTA, CDR2 FQGTGA. The CDR3 is 12 amino acids. CDR3 nucleotides: TGTGCCAGCAGCTTATACGGCGGGGAGCTGTTTTTT. Encoded protein: CASSLYGGELFF.

The DNA of the CDR3 is TGTGCCAGCTCGACAGGGACTCTTGAAGCTTTCTTT. Residues: CASSTGTLEAFF. This chain joins TRBV18 and TRBJ1-1; TRBD1 matches at 7 bases. V was clipped by 6 bases and J by 7 bases; unmatched bases: 5. The CDR3 spans 12 residues. Per the germline V gene, CDR1 is KGHSH and CDR2 is LQKENI.

The chain carries TRBV5-1 and TRBJ2-7; D is unresolved. Looked up from germline, CDR1 is SGHRS and CDR2 is YFSETQ. The CDR3 loop spans 13 amino acids. Trimming left V 2 bases short and J 0 bases short, with 6 bases between. As DNA, the CDR3 is TGCGCCAGCAGCTTAACAGCCTCCTACGAGCAGTACTTC. Residues: CASSLTASYEQYF.

V and J are TRBV6-5 and TRBJ2-2; 7 nucleotides match TRBD1. This CDR3 has 16 residues. Looked up from germline, CDR1 is MNHEY and CDR2 is SVGAGI. V shed 2 bases and J 4 bases; nucleotides not matched to a gene: 7. CDR3 sequence reads: CASSYNRGVITGELFF. In DNA form, the CDR3 reads TGTGCCAGCAGTTACAACAGGGGTGTGATCACCGGGGAGCTGTTTTTT.

The gene calls are TRBV5-1 and TRBJ2-5, with TRBD2 matching over 8 bases. The germline V gene encodes CDR1 SGHRS and CDR2 YFSETQ. The junction had 15 bases not matched to a gene; V was cut back by 4 bases and J by 1 base. The CDR3 totals 18 residues. In nucleotides, the CDR3 is TGCGCCAGCAGCCAACGGCGGGGGGCAGGCAACATCCAAGAGACCCAGTACTTC. This encodes CASSQRRGAGNIQETQYF. The variable domain in full, with the rest retrieved from reference TRBV5-1 and TRBJ2-5, is KAGVTQTPRYLIKTRGQQVTLSCSPISGHRSVSWYQQTPGQGLQFLFEYFSETQRNKGNFPGRFSGRQFSNSRSEMNVSTLELGDSALYLCASSQRRGAGNIQETQYFGPGTRLLVL.

The chain carries TRBV28 and TRBJ1-2, with 8 bases fitting TRBD1. The germline gives CDR1 MDHEN, CDR2 SYDVKM. The CDR3 runs 14 residues. Unmatched junction bases numbered 10, after V lost 5 bases and J lost 8 bases. The CDR3 DNA is TGTGCCAGCAGTGGCGCGGACAGGGTTTACGGCTACACCTTC. Translated: CASSGADRVYGYTF.

The rearrangement joins TRBV6-5 to TRBJ1-6; the D is unclear. The germline CDR1 and CDR2 sequences are MNHEY and SVGAGI. The CDR3 extends over 12 amino acids. Between the trimmed V and J ends, which lost 4 bases and 7 bases, there was a span of 5 bases. The CDR3 bases are TGTGCCAGCAGTTCAGGAAATTCACCCCTCCACTTT. Translation gives CASSSGNSPLHF.

The rearrangement uses TRBV19 and TRBJ2-1; 10 bases align to TRBD2. The V gene's germline CDR1 is LNHDA and CDR2 SQIVND (reference sequence). V trimming: 3 bases; J trimming: 6 bases; junction bases outside the gene matches: 2. The CDR3 has 14 residues. The DNA for the CDR3 is TGTGCCAGTAGTATGAGGACTAGCGGCAATGAGCAGTTCTTC. It encodes CASSMRTSGNEQFF.

The V and J genes are TRBV6-5 and TRBJ1-2, with D possibly matching TRBD1 (6 bases). V dropped 6 bases and J dropped 4 bases, with 18 bases sitting between them. Germline assignment: CDR1 MNHEY and CDR2 SVGAGI. CDR3 size: 15 residues. DNA for the CDR3: TGTGCCAGCAGGATCCTCGACAGGCCTTCCTATGGCTACACCTTC. Amino acid sequence: CASRILDRPSYGYTF.

On this clone itself: Other nucleotide sequences from this sample produce the same CDR3. The chain combines TRBV4-3 with TRBJ1-5; D not resolved. Trimming removed 0 bases from V and 4 bases from J, with 4 bases in between. This CDR3 is built from 13 residues. CDR1 LGHNA and CDR2 YSLEER come from the germline V gene. This chain's CDR3 is CASSQDRNQPQHF. The CDR3 nucleotides read TGCGCCAGCAGCCAAGATCGGAATCAGCCCCAGCATTTT.

This chain links TRBV7-2 with TRBJ2-1; perhaps TRBD1 as D (6 bases). This CDR3 region has 14 residues. The V gene lost 4 bases and the J gene lost 6 bases, with 13 bases spanning the gap. Germline-derived CDR1 and CDR2 are SGHTA and FQGNSA. In DNA form, the CDR3 reads TGTGCCAGCAGCTCCAGCAGGACAGCCAATGAGCAGTTCTTC. Translation gives CASSSSRTANEQFF.

The gene calls are TRBV4-3 and TRBJ2-5, with D maybe TRBD2 (5 bases). Trimming shortened V by 0 bases and J by 11 bases, and 13 bases separated the two germline ends. The CDR3 consists of 13 residues. In germline, CDR1 is LGHNA, CDR2 YSLEER. The CDR3 loop reads CASSQDPRDEQYF. The CDR3 nucleotides read TGCGCCAGCAGCCAAGATCCCCGGGATGAGCAGTACTTC.

V is TRBV11-1 and J is TRBJ1-1, with D possibly matching TRBD1 (6 bases). Trimming cost V 7 bases and J 5 bases, with 20 bases left between them. CDR1 is SGHAT, CDR2 FQDESV, per germline (reference sequence). The CDR3 has 15 residues. In nucleotides, the CDR3 is TGTGCCAGCACGATAGGGGGGGCGCGAGGGACTGAAGCTTTCTTT. This encodes CASTIGGARGTEAFF. The full variable domain, completed using reference TRBV11-1 and TRBJ1-1, is EAEVAQSPRYKITEKSQAVAFWCDPISGHATLYWYRQILGQGPELLVQFQDESVVDDSQLPKDRFSAERLKGVDSTLKIQPAELGDSAMYLCASTIGGARGTEAFFGQGTRLTVV.

This sequence joins TRBV9 and TRBJ2-3, with 9 bases fitting TRBD2. The CDR3 extends over 17 amino acids. Trimming at V came to 1 base and at J to 5 bases, leaving 11 bases not matched to a gene. Germline V gene lookup returns CDR1 SGDLS and CDR2 YYNGEE. In DNA, the CDR3 is TGTGCCAGCAGCGTACGGGGCGGGGGGGCCACCGGAGATACGCAGTATTTT. This codes for CASSVRGGGATGDTQYF.

The rearrangement joins TRBV19 to TRBJ1-1; D is ambiguous. This CDR3 has 12 residues. Germline-derived CDR1 and CDR2 are LNHDA and SQIVND (reference sequence). V gave up 7 bases and J gave up 11 bases, with 17 bases separating them. Here the CDR3 DNA reads TGTGCCAGTACCAACCTGGCAGCCGGGGCTTTCTTT. Translated, it gives CASTNLAAGAFF.

V is TRBV4-2 and J is TRBJ2-7; weak D call: TRBD2 (7 bases). Between the trimmed V and J ends, which lost 3 bases and 4 bases, there was a span of 19 bases. The germline V gene has CDR1 LGHNA and CDR2 YNFKEQ. This CDR3 comprises 16 residues. The CDR3 here is CASSHQRSGGRYEQYF. CDR3 bases: TGTGCCAGCAGCCACCAGCGATCGGGGGGCCGTTACGAGCAGTACTTC.

This clone was recorded only once. The rearrangement uses TRBV7-9 and TRBJ2-5; 11 nucleotides match TRBD2. Per germline, CDR1 SEHNR and CDR2 FQNEAQ (reference sequence). The CDR3 is 16 amino acids. Trimming removed 6 bases from V and 2 bases from J; junction bases left unmatched: 8. CDR3 region: CASSFGTSGLQETQYF. In DNA, the CDR3 is TGTGCCAGCAGTTTCGGGACTAGCGGCCTTCAAGAGACCCAGTACTTC.

The rearrangement links TRBV7-6 to TRBJ1-6; D perhaps matches TRBD1 (5 bases). V shed 1 base and J shed 7 bases, with 11 bases lying between them. Germline V gives CDR1 SGHVS, CDR2 FNYEAQ. This CDR3 region has 15 residues. The DNA for the CDR3 is TGTGCCAGCAGCTTAGATAGGGGCAGAAATTCACCCCTCCACTTT. Amino acid sequence: CASSLDRGRNSPLHF.

In this sample, this clone turned up once. This chain joins TRBV4-1 and TRBJ2-3, with 9 positions matching TRBD2. Germline CDR1 is MGHRA and CDR2 is YSYEKL. CDR3 length equals 17 residues. Trimming at V came to 2 bases and at J to 0 bases, leaving 6 bases not matched to a gene. The CDR3 sequence: CASSQLPSGASTDTQYF. The CDR3 region has the DNA TGCGCCAGCAGCCAACTCCCTAGCGGGGCTAGCACAGATACGCAGTATTTT.

The chain has TRBV9 and TRBJ1-3; 8 positions agree with TRBD1. The germline gives CDR1 SGDLS, CDR2 YYNGEE. V was pared by 4 bases and J by 10 bases, with 13 bases of the junction left unmatched. The CDR3 is 15 residues long. CDR3 nucleotides: TGTGCCAGCAGCCCGTGGACAGGGAGCAAGGGGACCATATATTTT. Protein: CASSPWTGSKGTIYF. Using reference TRBV9 and TRBJ1-3 for the parts outside the CDR3, the full variable domain is DSGVTQTPKHLITATGQRVTLRCSPRSGDLSVYWYQQSLDQGLQFLIQYYNGEERAKGNILERFSAQQFPDLHSELNLSSLELGDSALYFCASSPWTGSKGTIYFGEGSWLTVV.

The rearrangement uses TRBV4-2 and TRBJ1-1; no reliable D call. The CDR3 is 15 residues long. Trimming pared 4 bases from V and 2 bases from J, leaving 14 bases between. The germline V gene encodes CDR1 LGHNA and CDR2 YNFKEQ. The CDR3 reads CASSPTRGFNTEAFF. The CDR3 DNA sequence: TGTGCCAGCAGCCCGACACGGGGTTTCAACACTGAAGCTTTCTTT.

The chain combines TRBV5-1 with TRBJ1-2; D might be TRBD1 (6 bases). Trimming took 0 bases from V and 4 from J, leaving 10 bases between them. The length of the CDR3 is 14 residues. Per germline, CDR1 SGHRS and CDR2 YFSETQ. The CDR3 DNA is TGCGCCAGCAGCTTGGGACAGGTTGGCTATGGCTACACCTTC. Protein sequence: CASSLGQVGYGYTF.

The chain recombines TRBV9 with TRBJ2-1, with 8 bases identical to TRBD2. The CDR3 contains 16 residues. Trimming at V came to 2 bases and at J to 6 bases, leaving 10 bases not matched to a gene. Germline lookup yields CDR1 SGDLS and CDR2 YYNGEE. CDR3 region: CASSVPPGGARNEQFF. CDR3 DNA: TGTGCCAGCAGCGTTCCCCCGGGGGGGGCGCGCAATGAGCAGTTCTTC.